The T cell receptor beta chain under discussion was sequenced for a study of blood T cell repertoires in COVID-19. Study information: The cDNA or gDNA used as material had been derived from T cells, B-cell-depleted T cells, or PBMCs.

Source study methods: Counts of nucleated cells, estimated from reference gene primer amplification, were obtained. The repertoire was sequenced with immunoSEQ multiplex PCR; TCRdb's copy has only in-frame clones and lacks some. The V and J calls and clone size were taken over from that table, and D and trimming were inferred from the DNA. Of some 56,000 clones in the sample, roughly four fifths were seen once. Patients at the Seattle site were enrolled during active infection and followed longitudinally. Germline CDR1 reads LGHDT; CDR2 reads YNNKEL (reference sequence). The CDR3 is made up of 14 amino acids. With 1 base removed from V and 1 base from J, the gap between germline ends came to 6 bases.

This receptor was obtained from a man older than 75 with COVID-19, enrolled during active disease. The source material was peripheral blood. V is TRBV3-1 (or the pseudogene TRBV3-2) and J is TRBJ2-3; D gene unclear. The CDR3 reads CASSQGLGTDTQYF. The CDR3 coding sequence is TGTGCCAGCAGCCAAGGACTTGGCACAGATACGCAGTATTTT.